The rows below give T cell receptor beta chains drawn from one sample of a study of T cell responses to AZD1222 COVID-19 vaccine. TCRdb's copy holds only in-frame clones and misses some; the assay was immunoSEQ multiplex PCR. The sample lists about 130,000 clones, around 90% occurring once. The sample here was peripheral blood, taken 28 days after the second AZD1222 dose. These receptors all stem from an adult who received the AZD1222 COVID-19 vaccine. The CDR3 runs from the conserved cysteine through the conserved F or W. The D gene is left open where the match is weak. The size entry is marked missing in some rows and otherwise reads once, few, many or a size class.

clone_size | j_call | d_call | v_call | cdr3_nt | cdr3_aa
NA | TRBJ1-5 | NA | TRBV5-1 | TGCGCCAGCAGCTTGGCGGGGGATGATCAGCCCCAGCATTTT | CASSLAGDDQPQHF
NA | TRBJ1-1 | NA | TRBV27 | TGTGCCAGCACCCCCGCAGCGGGGGTGACTGAAGCTTTCTTT | CASTPAAGVTEAFF
NA | TRBJ2-1 | NA | TRBV27 | TGTGCCAGCAGTTTCGCAGCGGGTTCCTACAATGAGCAGTTCTTC | CASSFAAGSYNEQFF
NA | TRBJ2-5 | TRBD2 | TRBV6-5 | TGTGCCAGCACTCTCGGGAGGGAGACCCAGTACTTC | CASTLGRETQYF
NA | TRBJ2-1 | TRBD2 | TRBV2 | TGTGCCAGCAGCACCAGGACTAGCGGGAGTATCGATGAGCAGTTCTTC | CASSTRTSGSIDEQFF
once | TRBJ2-7 | NA | TRBV7-2 | TGTGCCAGCAGCTTAGAAGGGACGAGTAGCTCCTACGAGCAGTACTTC | CASSLEGTSSSYEQYF
NA | TRBJ1-2 | NA | TRBV4-3 | TGCGCCAGCAGCCAAGCCCCCCTGGGAGGGGGTGGCTACACCTTC | CASSQAPLGGGGYTF
NA | TRBJ2-7 | NA | TRBV28 | TGTGCCAGCACCTTGGGGGGAAACAGGGTCCACGAGCAGTACTTC | CASTLGGNRVHEQYF
NA | TRBJ2-5 | TRBD1 | TRBV7-9 | TGTGCCAGCAGCTTAACGGACAGGGGTTATGAGACCCAGTACTTC | CASSLTDRGYETQYF
once | TRBJ2-3 | NA | TRBV11-2 | TGTGCCAGCAGCTTTCCACCCCCTCGGGTTGATACGCAGTATTTT | CASSFPPPRVDTQYF
NA | TRBJ1-3 | NA | TRBV6-6 | TGTGCCAGCAGTTACTCGATTAGGGGGAGAGGAAACACCATATATTTT | CASSYSIRGRGNTIYF
NA | TRBJ1-2 | NA | TRBV29-1 | TGCAGCGTTGACACAGGGCCCACCTCTGACTATGGCTACACCTTC | CSVDTGPTSDYGYTF
NA | TRBJ2-5 | TRBD1 | TRBV2 | TGTGCCAGCAGTGGTCGACAGGGTGGGGAGACCCAGTACTTC | CASSGRQGGETQYF
NA | TRBJ2-5 | NA | TRBV5-1 | TGCGCCAGCAGCTTGGTCAGAGAGGAGACCCAGTACTTC | CASSLVREETQYF
few | TRBJ2-2 | NA | TRBV10-3 | TGTGCCATCAGTGAGGTGAGGGGTCAAGACGGGGAGCTGTTTTTT | CAISEVRGQDGELFF
NA | TRBJ1-1 | NA | TRBV5-4 | TGTGCCAGCAGCTTAGGGGTGAACACTGAAGCTTTCTTT | CASSLGVNTEAFF
NA | TRBJ2-6 | NA | TRBV27 | TGTGCCAGCAGTTTCCGACCCAGCTCTGGGGCCAACGTCCTGACTTTC | CASSFRPSSGANVLTF
NA | TRBJ1-2 | TRBD1 | TRBV3-1/TRBV3-2 | TGTGCCAGCAACAGGGGCTCGAACTATGGCTACACCTTC | CASNRGSNYGYTF
NA | TRBJ1-1 | NA | TRBV6-5 | TGTGCCAGCAGTTACGCCCGGCAGGGGAACACTGAAGCTTTCTTT | CASSYARQGNTEAFF
NA | TRBJ2-3 | NA | TRBV7-2 | TGTGCCAGCAGCTTAGGGGATAGGGGGACTTATGTGGCAGATACGCAGTATTTT | CASSLGDRGTYVADTQYF
NA | TRBJ2-7 | TRBD1 | TRBV9 | TGTGCCAGCAGCGAGTCCGGGACAGGGTTCAGGTCCTACGAGCAGTACTTC | CASSESGTGFRSYEQYF
once | TRBJ2-7 | NA | TRBV24-1 | TGTGCCACCAGTGACGGCTCCTACGAGCAGTACTTC | CATSDGSYEQYF
NA | TRBJ1-5 | TRBD1 | TRBV7-9 | TGTGCCAGCAGCCCCGGGACAGGGAATAGCAATCAGCCCCAGCATTTT | CASSPGTGNSNQPQHF
NA | TRBJ1-2 | NA | TRBV2 | TGTGCCAGCAGAGAGCAGGGAAGCGATGGCTACACCTTC | CASREQGSDGYTF
NA | TRBJ1-6 | NA | TRBV6-5 | TGTGCCAGCAGTCTGGGTCAGCTTGATTCACCCCTCCACTTT | CASSLGQLDSPLHF
NA | TRBJ1-3 | NA | TRBV27 | TGTGCCAGCAGTGGTGCAGGGGCTGGAAACACCATATATTTT | CASSGAGAGNTIYF
NA | TRBJ1-1 | NA | TRBV2 | TGTGCCAGCAGTGAAGAAAGGGACACTGAAGCTTTCTTT | CASSEERDTEAFF
NA | TRBJ2-3 | NA | TRBV5-1 | TGCGCCAGCAGCTTCTGGGGGGTGAACACAGATACGCAGTATTTT | CASSFWGVNTDTQYF
NA | TRBJ1-1 | NA | TRBV5-4 | TGTGCCAGCAGCCTCCCTCAAGGAAGTGAAGCTTTCTTT | CASSLPQGSEAFF
NA | TRBJ2-1 | NA | TRBV5-1 | TGCGCCAGCAGCCGAATCCCCGGGAGCTCCTACAATGAGCAGTTCTTC | CASSRIPGSSYNEQFF
NA | TRBJ1-1 | NA | TRBV15 | TGTGCCACCAGCAGTTACAGCACGGCTTTCTTT | CATSSYSTAFF
NA | TRBJ2-7 | NA | TRBV11-3 | TGTGCCAGCAGCCGGGATTCCAACGAGCAGTACTTC | CASSRDSNEQYF
NA | TRBJ1-1 | NA | TRBV11-2 | TGTGCCAGCAGCTCGTGGGGCGGGACTGAAGCTTTCTTT | CASSSWGGTEAFF
NA | TRBJ1-1 | NA | TRBV7-2 | TGTGCCAGCAGCTTAATCTCGGGGCGAGCTTTCTTT | CASSLISGRAFF
few | TRBJ1-1 | NA | TRBV12-1 | TGTGCCAGCAGCTTCCTAAGCACTGAAGCTTTCTTT | CASSFLSTEAFF
NA | TRBJ2-7 | NA | TRBV4-1 | TGCGCCAGCAGCCAAGGGACAGACAGTTGGACGTACGAGCAGTACTTC | CASSQGTDSWTYEQYF
NA | TRBJ1-1 | TRBD1 | TRBV7-8 | TGTGCCAGCAGCCCGGGCACAGGGGGCATGAACACTGAAGCTTTCTTT | CASSPGTGGMNTEAFF
NA | TRBJ1-5 | TRBD1 | TRBV18 | TGTGCCAGCTCACTGACAGGGGTCAATCAGCCCCAGCATTTT | CASSLTGVNQPQHF
NA | TRBJ2-5 | NA | TRBV6-1 | TGTGCCAGCAGTGATATGGACAGCAACAATTGGTACCAAGAGACCCAGTACTTC | CASSDMDSNNWYQETQYF
NA | TRBJ2-7 | NA | TRBV12-3/TRBV12-4 | TGTGCCAGCAGTTTCCTTCGTTACGAGCAGTACTTC | CASSFLRYEQYF
NA | TRBJ1-3 | NA | TRBV20-1 | TGCAGTGCTCGTGGCCTTGTGGGTGGAAACACCATATATTTT | CSARGLVGGNTIYF
NA | TRBJ2-3 | NA | TRBV28 | TGTGCCAGCTTAGACTTCACAGATACGCAGTATTTT | CASLDFTDTQYF
NA | TRBJ1-5 | TRBD1 | TRBV2 | TGTGCCAGCAGTGACAGGGGGATGATTAGCAATCAGCCCCAGCATTTT | CASSDRGMISNQPQHF
NA | TRBJ1-6 | NA | TRBV7-2 | TGTGCCATCTCTACCTCCTATAATTCACCCCTCCACTTT | CAISTSYNSPLHF
NA | TRBJ2-4 | NA | TRBV18 | TGTGCCAGCTCACCAAGGGGAATAGATAACCATCTAGCCAAAAACATTCAGTACTTC | CASSPRGIDNHLAKNIQYF
few | TRBJ2-3 | NA | TRBV7-2 | TGTGCCAGCAGCTTCCACGGGAGTGGGGCGATATTCGCAGATACGCAGTATTTT | CASSFHGSGAIFADTQYF
NA | TRBJ1-1 | NA | TRBV2 | TGTGCCAGCAGTCGGGACTCAGAGGACACTGAAGCTTTCTTT | CASSRDSEDTEAFF
NA | TRBJ1-4 | NA | TRBV30 | TGTGCCTGGAGCGGGTGGCAGGGTCGAGGTGAAAAACTGTTTTTT | CAWSGWQGRGEKLFF
NA | TRBJ1-5 | NA | TRBV18 | TGTGCCAGCTCCTCCCGGGTAGGGGGAGGTCAGCCCCAGCATTTT | CASSSRVGGGQPQHF
few | TRBJ2-1 | NA | TRBV6-5 | TGTGCCAGCAGAAGACTCGACAATGAGCAGTTCTTC | CASRRLDNEQFF
NA | TRBJ2-5 | NA | TRBV21-1 | TGTGCCAGCAGCAAAGGGGCCAAGTACCAAGAGACCCAGTACTTC | CASSKGAKYQETQYF
NA | TRBJ2-1 | TRBD2 | TRBV6-4 | TGTGCCAGCAGTGCCTCGTTAGCGGGAGGGAGGGCTGAGCAGTTCTTC | CASSASLAGGRAEQFF